The present T cell receptor (beta chain) was sequenced within a study of blood T cell repertoires in COVID-19. The CDR3 consists of 13 residues. Between the trimmed V and J ends, which lost 5 bases and 6 bases, there was a span of 14 bases. Germline V gene sequence: CDR1 LGHNT, CDR2 FRNRAP. Measured with immunoSEQ multiplex PCR; TCRdb has only the in-frame clones, and not every one. The table lists 250,000 to 300,000 clones, roughly 79% of them singletons. V usage is TRBV12-5 and J usage is TRBJ2-7; possible D gene TRBD1, 5 bases. Sequences were obtained from peripheral blood. The source is a woman aged 60-70 years with active or convalescent COVID-19. The DNA for the CDR3 is TGTGCTAGTGGTACTTTTAGGGGCGCCGAGCAGTACTTC. It specifies CASGTFRGAEQYF. Supplemented by reference TRBV12-5 and TRBJ2-7, the full variable domain reads DARVTQTPRHKVTEMGQEVTMRCQPILGHNTVFWYRQTMMQGLELLAYFRNRAPLDDSGMPKDRFSAEMPDATLATLKIQPSEPRDSAVYFCASGTFRGAEQYFGPGTRLTVT.